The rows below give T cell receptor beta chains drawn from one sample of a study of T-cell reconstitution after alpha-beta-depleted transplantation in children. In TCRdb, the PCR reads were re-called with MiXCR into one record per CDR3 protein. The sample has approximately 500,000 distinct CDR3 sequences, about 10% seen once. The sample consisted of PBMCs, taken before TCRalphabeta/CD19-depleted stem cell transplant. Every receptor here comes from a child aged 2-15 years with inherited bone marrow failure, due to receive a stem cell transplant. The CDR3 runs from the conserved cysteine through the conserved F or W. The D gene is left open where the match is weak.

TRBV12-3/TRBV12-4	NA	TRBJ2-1	CASSLGLTGGEFF
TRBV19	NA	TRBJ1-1	CASSAYSGSTEAFF
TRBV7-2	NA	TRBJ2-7	CASSLGREQYF
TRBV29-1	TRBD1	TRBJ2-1	CSVPGQGGLERSNEQFF
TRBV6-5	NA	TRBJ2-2	CASSYPKHPGELFF
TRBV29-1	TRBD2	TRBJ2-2	CSVQEVERGTGELFF
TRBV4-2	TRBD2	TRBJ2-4	CASSRGLAGVSKNIQYF
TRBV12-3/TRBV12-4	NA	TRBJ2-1	CASRYTGFDNEQFF
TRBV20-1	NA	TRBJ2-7	CSARWNEQYF
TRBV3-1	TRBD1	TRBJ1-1	CASSHSPRGGTEAFF
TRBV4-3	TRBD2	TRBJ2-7	CASSRRAGAGTSGSSYEQYF
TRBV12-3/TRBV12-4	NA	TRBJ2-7	CASSFRLEGTYEQYF
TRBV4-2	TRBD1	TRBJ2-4	CASSQEGQGIAKNIQYF
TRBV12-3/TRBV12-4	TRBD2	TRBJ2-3	CTFSFSFRAGTITDTQYF
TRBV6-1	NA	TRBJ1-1	CASSEVLGGLDTEAFF
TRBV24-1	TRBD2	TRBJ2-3	CATSDLAGSRDTQYF
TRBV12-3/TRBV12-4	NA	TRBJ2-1	CASSLPRNEQFF
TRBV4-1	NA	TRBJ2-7	CASTLLPYSYEQYF
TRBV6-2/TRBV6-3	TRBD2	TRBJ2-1	CASAGLAGRAFGNEQFF
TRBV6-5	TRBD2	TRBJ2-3	CASSYSTGLAGVYTQYF
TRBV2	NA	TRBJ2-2	CASRSYSVNGELFF
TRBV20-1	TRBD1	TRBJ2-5	CSSQKGGLQETQYF
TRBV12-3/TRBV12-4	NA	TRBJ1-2	CASIYGGPSLSPTF
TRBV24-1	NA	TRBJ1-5	CATSDGAGEGNQPQHF
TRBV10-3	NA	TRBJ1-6	CAITPNKDSPLHF
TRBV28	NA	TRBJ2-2	CASRAWDTGELFF
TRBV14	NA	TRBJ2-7	CASSQRPQEPYEQYF
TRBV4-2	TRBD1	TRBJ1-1	CASSQDRAGSEAFF
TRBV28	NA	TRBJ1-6	CASSLTGQYSPLHF
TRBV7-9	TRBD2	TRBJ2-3	CASSLVPPLATTDTQYF
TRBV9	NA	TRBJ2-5	CASSVGLQETQYF
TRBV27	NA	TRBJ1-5	CASSALGSNQPQHF
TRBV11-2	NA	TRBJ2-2	CASSWWRPPNTGELFF
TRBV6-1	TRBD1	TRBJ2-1	CASSGGQASYNEQFF
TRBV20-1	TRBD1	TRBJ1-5	CSASRTGVAGSQPQHF
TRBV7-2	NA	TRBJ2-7	CASSLGRATYEQYF
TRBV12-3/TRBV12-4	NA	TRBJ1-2	CASSRNTNFPREDNYGYTF
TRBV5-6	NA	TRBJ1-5	CASSFWTPFRTGSNQPQHF
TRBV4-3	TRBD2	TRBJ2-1	CASSQDTTGLAGFVGSEQFF
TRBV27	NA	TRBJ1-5	CASSPGGGGQPQHF
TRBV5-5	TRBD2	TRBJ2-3	CASSLRSGRAHEDTQYF
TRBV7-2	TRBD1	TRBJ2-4	CASSSQGALAKNIQYF
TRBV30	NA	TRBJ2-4	CAWSVLGDIQYF
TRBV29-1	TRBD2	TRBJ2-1	CSVVERERNEQFF
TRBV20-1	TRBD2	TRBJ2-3	CSATPGLAGELDTQYF
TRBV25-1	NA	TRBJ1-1	CASSRGTLGAFF
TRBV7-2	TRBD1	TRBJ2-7	CASSPRQGWEQYF
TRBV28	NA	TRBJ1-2	CASRRDFNYGYTF
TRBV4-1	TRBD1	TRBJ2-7	CASSQVGTASEQYF
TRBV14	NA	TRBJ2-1	CASSRDYSYNEQFF
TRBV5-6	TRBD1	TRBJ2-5	CASSLMWGDRGEETQYF
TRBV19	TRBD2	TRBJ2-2	CASSKIAGVGTGELFF
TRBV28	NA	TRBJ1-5	CASSYGVGVLWTQAQHF
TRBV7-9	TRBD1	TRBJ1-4	CASSLGTGHEKLFF
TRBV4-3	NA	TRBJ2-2	CASTEEIGGELFF